This T cell receptor beta chain was recorded in a study of blood T cell repertoires in COVID-19. Profiling relied on immunoSEQ multiplex PCR, and the TCRdb table lists in-frame clones only, not all of them. Found here are under 150,000 clones, around 89% of them singletons; the top ten hold around 26%. The CDR3 length is 16 residues. V lost 1 base and J 0 bases, leaving 13 bases between the germline ends. Germline V lookup: CDR1 SGHNT, CDR2 YYREEE (reference sequence). This TCR was sampled from a human donor in a cohort sampled during active COVID-19. Sequencing was done on a sample of peripheral blood. The V and J genes are TRBV5-4 and TRBJ1-2; D gene unclear. The CDR3 DNA follows: TGTGCCAGCAGCTTGACCCAGCTCCTAGCTAACTATGGCTACACCTTC. Translation: CASSLTQLLANYGYTF.